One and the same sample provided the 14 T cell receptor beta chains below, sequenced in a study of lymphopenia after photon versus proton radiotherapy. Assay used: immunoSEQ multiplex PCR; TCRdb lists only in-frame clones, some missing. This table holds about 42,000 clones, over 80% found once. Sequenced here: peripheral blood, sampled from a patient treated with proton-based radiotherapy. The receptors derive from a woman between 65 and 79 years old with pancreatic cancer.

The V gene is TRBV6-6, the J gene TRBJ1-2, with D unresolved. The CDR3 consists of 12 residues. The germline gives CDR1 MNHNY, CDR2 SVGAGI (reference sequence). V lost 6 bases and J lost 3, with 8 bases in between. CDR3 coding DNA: TGTGCCAGCAGCTTCAACGACTATGGCTACACCTTC. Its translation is CASSFNDYGYTF.

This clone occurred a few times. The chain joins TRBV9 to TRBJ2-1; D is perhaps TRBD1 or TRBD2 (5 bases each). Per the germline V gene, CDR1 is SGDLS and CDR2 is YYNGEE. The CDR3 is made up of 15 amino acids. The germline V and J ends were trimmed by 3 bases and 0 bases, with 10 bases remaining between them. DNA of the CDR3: TGTGCCAGCAGCGCCGGGACCCCCTCCTACAATGAGCAGTTCTTC. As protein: CASSAGTPSYNEQFF.

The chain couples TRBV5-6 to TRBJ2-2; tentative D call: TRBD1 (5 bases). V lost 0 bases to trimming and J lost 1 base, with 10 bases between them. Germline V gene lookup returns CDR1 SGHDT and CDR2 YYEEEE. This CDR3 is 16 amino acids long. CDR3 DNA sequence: TGTGCCAGCAGCTTGGACGCAGGGCGGAACACCGGGGAGCTGTTTTTT. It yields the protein CASSLDAGRNTGELFF.

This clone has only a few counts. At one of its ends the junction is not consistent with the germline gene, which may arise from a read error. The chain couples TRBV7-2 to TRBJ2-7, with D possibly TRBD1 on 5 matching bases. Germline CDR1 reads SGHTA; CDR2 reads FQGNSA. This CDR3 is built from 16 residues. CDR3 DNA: TGCGCCAGCAGCCAAGGGCTTCAGGGTGACGCCTACGAGCAGTACTTC. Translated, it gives CASSQGLQGDAYEQYF.

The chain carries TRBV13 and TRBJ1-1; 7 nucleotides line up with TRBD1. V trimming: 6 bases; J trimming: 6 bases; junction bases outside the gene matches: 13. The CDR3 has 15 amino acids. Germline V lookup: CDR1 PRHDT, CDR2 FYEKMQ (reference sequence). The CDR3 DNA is TGTGCCAGCAGGACTGGGACAGTTCGGATAGCTGAAGCTTTCTTT. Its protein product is CASRTGTVRIAEAFF.

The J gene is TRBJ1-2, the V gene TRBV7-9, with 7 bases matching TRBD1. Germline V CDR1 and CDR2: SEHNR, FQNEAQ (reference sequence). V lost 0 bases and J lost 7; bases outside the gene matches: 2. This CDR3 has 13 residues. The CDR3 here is CASSLAGTVGYTF. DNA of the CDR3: TGTGCCAGCAGCTTAGCCGGGACAGTTGGCTACACCTTC.

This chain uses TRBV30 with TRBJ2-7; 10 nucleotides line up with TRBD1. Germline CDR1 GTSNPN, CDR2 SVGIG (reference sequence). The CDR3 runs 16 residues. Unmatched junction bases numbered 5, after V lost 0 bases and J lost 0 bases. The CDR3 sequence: CAWSVIRTGGSYEQYF. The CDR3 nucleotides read TGTGCCTGGAGTGTAATTAGGACAGGGGGCTCCTACGAGCAGTACTTC.

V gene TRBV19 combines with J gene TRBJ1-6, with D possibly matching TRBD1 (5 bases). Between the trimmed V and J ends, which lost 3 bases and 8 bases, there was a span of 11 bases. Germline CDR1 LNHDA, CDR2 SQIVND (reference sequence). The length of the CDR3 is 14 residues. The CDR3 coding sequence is TGTGCCAGTAGTATTCTGCAGGGTGATTCACCCCTCCACTTT. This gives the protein CASSILQGDSPLHF.

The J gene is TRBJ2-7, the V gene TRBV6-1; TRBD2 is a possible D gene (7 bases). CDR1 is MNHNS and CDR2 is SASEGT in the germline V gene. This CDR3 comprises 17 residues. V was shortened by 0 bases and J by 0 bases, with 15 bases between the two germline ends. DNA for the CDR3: TGTGCCAGCAGTGAAGCAATGGGGGGAGGGGGCTCCTACGAGCAGTACTTC. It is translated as CASSEAMGGGGSYEQYF.

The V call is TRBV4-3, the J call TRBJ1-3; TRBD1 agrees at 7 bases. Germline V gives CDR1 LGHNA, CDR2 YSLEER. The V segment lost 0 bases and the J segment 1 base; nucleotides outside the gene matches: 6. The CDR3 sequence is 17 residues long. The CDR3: CASSQEVTGASGNTIYF. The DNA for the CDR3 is TGCGCCAGCAGCCAAGAAGTCACAGGGGCATCTGGAAACACCATATATTTT.

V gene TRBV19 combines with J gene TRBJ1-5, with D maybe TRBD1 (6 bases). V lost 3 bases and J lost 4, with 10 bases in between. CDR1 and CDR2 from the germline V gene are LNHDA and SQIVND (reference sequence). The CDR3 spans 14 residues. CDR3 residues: CASSMERGNQPQHF. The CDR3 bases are TGTGCCAGTAGTATGGAGAGGGGGAATCAGCCCCAGCATTTT.

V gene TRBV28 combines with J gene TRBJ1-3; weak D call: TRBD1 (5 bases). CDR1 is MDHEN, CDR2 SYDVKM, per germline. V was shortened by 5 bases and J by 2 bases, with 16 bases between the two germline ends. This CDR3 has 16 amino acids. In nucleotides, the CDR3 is TGTGCCAGCAGTCGCGGGGCGGTGGCTGCTGGAAACACCATATATTTT. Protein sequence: CASSRGAVAAGNTIYF.

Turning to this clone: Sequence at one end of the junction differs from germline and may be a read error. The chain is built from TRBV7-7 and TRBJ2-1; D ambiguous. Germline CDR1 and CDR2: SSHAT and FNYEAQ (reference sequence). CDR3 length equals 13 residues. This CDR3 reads CASSPLEFDEQFF. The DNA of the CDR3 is TGTGCTAGCAGCCCCTTGGAATTCGATGAGCAGTTCTTC.

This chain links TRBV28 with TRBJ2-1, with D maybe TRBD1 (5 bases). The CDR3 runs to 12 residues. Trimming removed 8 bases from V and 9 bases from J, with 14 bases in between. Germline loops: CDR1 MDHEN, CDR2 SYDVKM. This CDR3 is CASRLFTGEQFF. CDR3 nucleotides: TGTGCCAGCCGATTATTCACAGGTGAGCAGTTCTTC.